These T cell receptor beta chains were read from a single sample in a study of cytomegalovirus exposure and HLA in healthy donors. The table came from immunoSEQ multiplex PCR; TCRdb's copy has only in-frame clones and leaves some out. This sample has around 87,000 clones, with around three quarters found just once. The sample was PBMCs. The receptor source for this set is a man in his forties in good health and CMV-seronegative. Each CDR3 is given with its conserved first and last residue. A D gene is named only where the DNA matches it firmly. Rows give clone size only sometimes, using once, few, many, or a class for an expanded clone.

12,TRBD1,TRBJ1-1,few,TRBV2,TGTGCCAGCAGTACAGGGGGGACTGAAGCTTTCTTT,CASSTGGTEAFF
15,NA,TRBJ1-4,NA,TRBV5-1,TGCGCCAGCAGCTCTAGCGGGGGCGATTCTGAAAAACTGTTTTTT,CASSSSGGDSEKLFF
16,NA,TRBJ1-6,NA,TRBV4-1,TGCGCCAGCAGCCAAGGCGGGCGGACTTATAATTCACCCCTCCACTTT,CASSQGGRTYNSPLHF
15,TRBD1,TRBJ2-7,few,TRBV11-3,TGTGCCAGCAGCTTAGGACAGGGGCGAGCCTACGAGCAGTACTTC,CASSLGQGRAYEQYF
16,TRBD1,TRBJ1-3,NA,TRBV13,TGTGCCAGCACCCCAGGGGGGCCAGGGGCTGGAAACACCATATATTTT,CASTPGGPGAGNTIYF
15,NA,TRBJ2-7,NA,TRBV7-2,TGTGCCAGCAGCATCGGCGCAGGCTTGACCTACGAGCAGTACTTC,CASSIGAGLTYEQYF
12,NA,TRBJ1-1,NA,TRBV6-1,TGTGCCAGCAGTGGTGGAGGGGTTCCGGCTTTCTTT,CASSGGGVPAFF
14,TRBD2,TRBJ2-7,NA,TRBV6-5,TGTGCCAGCAGTTACGCGGCGGGGGCCTACGAGCAGTACTTC,CASSYAAGAYEQYF
19,NA,TRBJ1-6,NA,TRBV28,TGTGCCAGCAGTTTGGGGGGGACAAAAGGAGGAGGGAAGCATTGCGCCCTCCACTTT,CASSLGGTKGGGKHCALHF
13,NA,TRBJ1-2,few,TRBV28,TGTGCCAGCAGTTTCGAGGGCTGGCGGTCCTACACCTTC,CASSFEGWRSYTF
13,TRBD1,TRBJ2-7,NA,TRBV27,TGTGCCAGCAGAATTCCAGGGGGCTACGAGCAGTACTTC,CASRIPGGYEQYF
17,TRBD1,TRBJ1-5,once,TRBV30,TGTGCCTGGAGTGTACCGGGACAGGGAAGTAGCAATCAGCCCCAGCATTTT,CAWSVPGQGSSNQPQHF
13,NA,TRBJ1-5,NA,TRBV7-2,TGTGCCAGCACCATCCTCGGGGTTCAGCCCCAGCATTTT,CASTILGVQPQHF
14,TRBD1,TRBJ1-4,once,TRBV28,TGTGCCAGCAGCAGGACAGGGGCTAATGAAAAACTGTTTTTT,CASSRTGANEKLFF
24,TRBD1,TRBJ2-1,few,TRBV28,TGTGCCAGCAGTTTATTCGGCCGGTGGGGACAGGGGATGTTACGGGCCAAAAAGGGCAATGAGCAGTTCTTC,CASSLFGRWGQGMLRAKKGNEQFF
15,TRBD1,TRBJ2-2,NA,TRBV13,TGTGCCAGCAGCTTACGAGACAGGGCTGGCGGGGAGCTGTTTTTT,CASSLRDRAGGELFF
13,NA,TRBJ1-1,few,TRBV7-3,TGTGCCAGCAGCTTAACGTCCCGCACTGAAGCTTTCTTT,CASSLTSRTEAFF
15,NA,TRBJ2-1,NA,TRBV7-2,TGTGCCAGCAGCGCCGCGGGGAGCTCCTACAATGAGCAGTTCTTC,CASSAAGSSYNEQFF
19,TRBD1,TRBJ1-2,NA,TRBV7-9,TGTGCCAGCAGCGCATCAGACAGGGGTACGTTTAGTAAGATTGGTGGCTACACCTTC,CASSASDRGTFSKIGGYTF
13,NA,TRBJ2-3,NA,TRBV6-1,TGTGCCACCGTCTTCATAGCCACAGATACGCAGTATTTT,CATVFIATDTQYF
16,NA,TRBJ1-3,NA,TRBV11-2,TGTGCCAGCAGGAAAACCTTTGGGGACACCAGAAACACCATATATTTT,CASRKTFGDTRNTIYF
20,TRBD1,TRBJ1-6,NA,TRBV9,TGTGCCAGCAGCGTAGATGGGCTAGGGGGCGAGGCGCTCGGGAGCTCACCCCTCCACTTT,CASSVDGLGGEALGSSPLHF
17,TRBD2,TRBJ2-7,NA,TRBV29-1,TGCAGCGTTGGGCTAGCGGGGGGGCCGTCAGGATCCTACGAGCAGTACTTC,CSVGLAGGPSGSYEQYF
14,NA,TRBJ1-6,NA,TRBV19,TGTGCCAGTAGTATAACACAGACCTATTCACCCCTCCACTTT,CASSITQTYSPLHF
16,TRBD2,TRBJ2-1,NA,TRBV18,TGTGCCAGCTCACCCCTTAGCGGGGGGGCCGAGAATGAGCAGTTCTTC,CASSPLSGGAENEQFF
16,TRBD1,TRBJ1-2,NA,TRBV25-1,TGTGCCAGCAGTCCACTTATAGGGGGCGAGACGTTCGGCTACACCTTC,CASSPLIGGETFGYTF
14,TRBD1,TRBJ1-4,NA,TRBV6-8,TGTGCCAGCATATACAGGGGTCGCGCTGAAAAACTGTTTTTT,CASIYRGRAEKLFF
14,TRBD1,TRBJ1-4,few,TRBV4-2,TGTGCCAGCAGCCAAGGACAGGGAAATGAAAAACTGTTTTTT,CASSQGQGNEKLFF
18,NA,TRBJ2-3,few,TRBV4-2,TGTGCCAGCAGCCAACCCCCGGGGTGGGGTGGAGGCACAGATACGCAGTATTTT,CASSQPPGWGGGTDTQYF
14,NA,TRBJ2-3,NA,TRBV13,TGTGCCAGCAGCCCTAGCCCGGCCCCAGATACGCAGTATTTT,CASSPSPAPDTQYF
16,NA,TRBJ2-2,NA,TRBV11-3,TGTGCCAGCAGCTTCAGGGGTATCGGTGGCACCGGGGAGCTGTTTTTT,CASSFRGIGGTGELFF
14,NA,TRBJ1-2,once,TRBV6-4,TGTGCCAGCTTGAGGGAGCTTTCGGCTCCGGGCTACACCTTC,CASLRELSAPGYTF
12,TRBD1,TRBJ2-7,NA,TRBV7-8,TGTGCCAGCAGCTTAGGACGGGACAGCTCTTTCTTC,CASSLGRDSSFF